The TCR beta chain described here comes from a study of low-dose radiotherapy and immunotherapy resistance in tumors. This clonotype has a count of ten or more. Primers targeting TRAV and TRBV primed first-strand cDNA, covering alpha and beta chains. It was with a constant-region primer and a V-primer adapter that TCRs were amplified over roughly 19 PCR cycles. The mRNA that was isolated underwent amplification by in vitro transcription. Each CDR3 protein gets one entry after TCRdb re-called the reads with MiXCR. This sample yields 57,000 or so distinct CDR3 sequences, of which less than 25% are seen a single time; around 6% belongs to the top ten. The germline V gene encodes CDR1 DFQATT and CDR2 SNEGSKA (reference sequence). The length of the CDR3 is 15 residues. With V trimmed by 4 bases and J by 1 base, 6 bases remained unmatched. Time point reported: before trial treatment.

The TCR sequence derives from a male donor with prostate cancer. The sample here was PBMCs, taken before treatment. This sequence joins TRBV20-1 and TRBJ2-1; 8 nucleotides align to TRBD1. This CDR3 is CSAMTGVVSYNEQFF. CDR3 in DNA: TGCAGTGCTATGACAGGGGTGGTATCCTACAATGAGCAGTTCTTC.